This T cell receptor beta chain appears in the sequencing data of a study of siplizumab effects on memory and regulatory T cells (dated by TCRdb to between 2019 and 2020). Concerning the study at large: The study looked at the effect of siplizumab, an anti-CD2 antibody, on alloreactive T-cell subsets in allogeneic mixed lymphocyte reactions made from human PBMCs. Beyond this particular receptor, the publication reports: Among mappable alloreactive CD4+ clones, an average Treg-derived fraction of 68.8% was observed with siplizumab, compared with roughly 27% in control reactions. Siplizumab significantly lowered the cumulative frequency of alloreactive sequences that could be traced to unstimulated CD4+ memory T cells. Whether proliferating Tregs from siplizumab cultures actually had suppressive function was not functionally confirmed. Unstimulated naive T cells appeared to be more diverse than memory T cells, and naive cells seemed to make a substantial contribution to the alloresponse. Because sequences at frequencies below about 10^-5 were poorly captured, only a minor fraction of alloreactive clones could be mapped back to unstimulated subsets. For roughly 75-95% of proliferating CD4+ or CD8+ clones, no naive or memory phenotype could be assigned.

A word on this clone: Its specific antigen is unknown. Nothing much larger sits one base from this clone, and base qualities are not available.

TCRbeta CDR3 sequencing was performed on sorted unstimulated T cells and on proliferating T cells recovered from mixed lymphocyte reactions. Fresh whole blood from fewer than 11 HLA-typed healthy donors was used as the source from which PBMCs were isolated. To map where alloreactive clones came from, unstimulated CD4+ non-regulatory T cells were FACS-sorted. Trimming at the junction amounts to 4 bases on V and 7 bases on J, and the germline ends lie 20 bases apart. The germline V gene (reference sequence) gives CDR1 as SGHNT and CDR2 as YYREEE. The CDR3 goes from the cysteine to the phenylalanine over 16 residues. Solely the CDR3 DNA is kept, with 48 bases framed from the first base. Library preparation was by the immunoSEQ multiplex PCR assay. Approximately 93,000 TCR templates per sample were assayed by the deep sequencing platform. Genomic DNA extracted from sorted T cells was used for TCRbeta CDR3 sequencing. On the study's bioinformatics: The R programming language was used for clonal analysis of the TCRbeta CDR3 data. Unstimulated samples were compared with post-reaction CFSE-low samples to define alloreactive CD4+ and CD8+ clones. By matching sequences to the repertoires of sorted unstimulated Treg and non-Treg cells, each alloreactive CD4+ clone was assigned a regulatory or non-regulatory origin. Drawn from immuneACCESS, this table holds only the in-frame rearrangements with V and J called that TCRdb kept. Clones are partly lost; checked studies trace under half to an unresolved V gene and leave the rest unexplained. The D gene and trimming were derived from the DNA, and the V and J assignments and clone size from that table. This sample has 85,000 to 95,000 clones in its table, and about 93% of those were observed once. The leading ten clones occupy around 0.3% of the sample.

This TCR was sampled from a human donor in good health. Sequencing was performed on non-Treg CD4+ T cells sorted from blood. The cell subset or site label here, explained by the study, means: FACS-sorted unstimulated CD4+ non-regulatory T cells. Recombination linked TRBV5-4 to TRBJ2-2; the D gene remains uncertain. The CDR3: CASSPRWGNVGGELFF. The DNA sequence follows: TGTGCCAGCAGCCCCCGATGGGGTAATGTCGGCGGGGAGCTGTTTTTT.